This TCR beta chain was sequenced in a study of T cell repertoires in cytomegalovirus infection (dated by TCRdb to the late 2010s). With regard to the full study: Donor HLA type was relevant to the analysis, because carriage of CMV infection together with the matching HLA type was indicated by public TCR beta signatures.

This clonotype was recorded at least ten times. Its antigen specificity is not known. No base quality values were provided; no much bigger clone lies one nucleotide off. The CDR3 runs 15 amino acids, cysteine and phenylalanine included. Only CDR3 DNA is held: 45 bases, read in frame from base 1. CDR1 is given as MGHDK and CDR2 as SYGVNS, both from the germline V gene. V loses 6 bases of germline sequence and J loses 0 bases, and the interval between the two ends is 9 bases. The full study reports these points: In both this cohort and an independent approximately 370-donor cohort, the cumulative frequency of public TCR beta family members distinguished carriers of CMV infection plus the relevant HLA type. The ex vivo response was dominated by HLA-C-restricted CMV-specific TCR beta clonotypes, which also provided the single most frequent clonotype in two of eight donors.

TCRdb lists the instrument as Illumina HiSeq 1500. TCRdb reworked the public reads: Q25 trimming with fastp, MiXCR clone assembly, productive beta chains retained. Entries are consolidated by CDR3 protein sequence, retaining the most common genes and DNA. The table for this sample lists roughly 130,000 distinct CDR3 sequences; roughly 8.2% of them were counted only once. The ten largest clones take up roughly a tenth of the sample. Material: PBMCs. This TCR derives from a human donor in good health (CMV status not recorded). Some clones in this sample may be carry-over from other donors' samples. The chain uses TRBV25-1 and TRBJ2-6; no D gene can be assigned with confidence. The CDR3 region: CASRDEFSGANVLTF. The DNA sequence follows: TGTGCCAGCAGGGATGAGTTCTCTGGGGCCAACGTCCTGACTTTC. The variable domain in full, with residues beyond the CDR3 obtained from the reference TRBV25-1 and TRBJ2-6 genes, is EADIYQTPRYLVIGTGKKITLECSQTMGHDKMYWYQQDPGMELHLIHYSYGVNSTEKGDLSSESTVSRIRTEHFPLTLESARPSHTSQYLCASRDEFSGANVLTFGAGSRLTVL.